This TCR beta chain was identified in a study of PD-L1 blockade in urothelial cancer. About the study: Blood was evaluated 3 weeks (second dose) and 6 weeks after therapy began.

Regarding time point: pretreatment peripheral blood. Repertoires were generated with immunoSEQ multiplex PCR, while TCRdb's copy carries only in-frame clones and drops some. The top ten clones hold 3.2% of a sample with about 130,000 clones, about 81% of them seen once. This TCR was sampled from a man aged 45-60 years with urothelial cancer. Sequenced here: PBMCs, sampled around atezolizumab (anti-PD-L1) treatment.

CDR3 sequence reads: CASSLGGTGELFF. Written as DNA, the CDR3 is TGTGCCAGCAGCTTGGGGGGAACCGGGGAGCTGTTTTTT. V usage is TRBV7-3 and J usage is TRBJ2-2, with a possible D match to TRBD2 (6 bases). The V end lost 3 bases, the J end lost 5 bases, and 7 bases lay between the germline ends. Germline V gives CDR1 SGHTA, CDR2 FQGTGA. CDR3 length: 13 residues.